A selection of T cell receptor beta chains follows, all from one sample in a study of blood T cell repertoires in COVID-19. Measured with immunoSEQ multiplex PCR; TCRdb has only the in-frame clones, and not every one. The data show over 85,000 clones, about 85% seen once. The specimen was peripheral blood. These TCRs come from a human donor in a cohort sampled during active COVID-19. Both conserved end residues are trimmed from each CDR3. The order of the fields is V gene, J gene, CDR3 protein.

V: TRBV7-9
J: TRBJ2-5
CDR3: ASSLVRVETQY

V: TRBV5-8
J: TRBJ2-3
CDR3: ASSRGTSGYSDTQY

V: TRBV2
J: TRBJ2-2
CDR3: ASSTGQGALGGELF

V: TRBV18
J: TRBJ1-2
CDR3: ASSQNQGGGYT

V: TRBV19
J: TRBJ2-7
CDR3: ASSANNRGTYEQY

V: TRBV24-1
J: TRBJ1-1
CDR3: ATSRQGWNTEAF

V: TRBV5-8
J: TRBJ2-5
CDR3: ASSLGLARSEETQY

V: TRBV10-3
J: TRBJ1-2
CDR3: AISESFGHT

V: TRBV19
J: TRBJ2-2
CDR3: ASSIGGHGELF

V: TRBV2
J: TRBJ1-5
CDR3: ASTTLGQGAFGQPQH

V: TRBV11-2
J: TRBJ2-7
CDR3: ASSLVHGGGEQY

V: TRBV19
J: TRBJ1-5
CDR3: ASSRDSGQPQH

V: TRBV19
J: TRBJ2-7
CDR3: ASSPSGRAPYEQY

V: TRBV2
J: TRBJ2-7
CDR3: ASSSGRATYEQY

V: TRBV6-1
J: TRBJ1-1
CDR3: ASSEDRRGAF

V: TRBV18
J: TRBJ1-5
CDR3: ASSPRTGNNQPQH

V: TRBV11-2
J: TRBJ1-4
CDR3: ASSSQSGFGEKLF